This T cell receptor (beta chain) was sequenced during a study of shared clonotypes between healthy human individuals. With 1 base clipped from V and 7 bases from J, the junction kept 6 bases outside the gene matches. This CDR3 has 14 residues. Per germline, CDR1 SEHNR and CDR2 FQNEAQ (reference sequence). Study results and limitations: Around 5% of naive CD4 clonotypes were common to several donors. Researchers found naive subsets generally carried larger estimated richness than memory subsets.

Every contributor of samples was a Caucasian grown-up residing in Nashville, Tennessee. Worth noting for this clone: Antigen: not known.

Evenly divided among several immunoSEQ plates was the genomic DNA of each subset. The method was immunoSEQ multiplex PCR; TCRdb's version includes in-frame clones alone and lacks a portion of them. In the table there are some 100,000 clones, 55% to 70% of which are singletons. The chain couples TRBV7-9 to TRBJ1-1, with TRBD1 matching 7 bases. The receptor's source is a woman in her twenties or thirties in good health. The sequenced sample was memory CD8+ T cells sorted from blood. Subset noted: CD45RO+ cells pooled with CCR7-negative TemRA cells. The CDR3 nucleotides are TGTGCCAGCAGCTTAGTACAGGGGATCGGTGAAGCTTTCTTT. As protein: CASSLVQGIGEAFF.